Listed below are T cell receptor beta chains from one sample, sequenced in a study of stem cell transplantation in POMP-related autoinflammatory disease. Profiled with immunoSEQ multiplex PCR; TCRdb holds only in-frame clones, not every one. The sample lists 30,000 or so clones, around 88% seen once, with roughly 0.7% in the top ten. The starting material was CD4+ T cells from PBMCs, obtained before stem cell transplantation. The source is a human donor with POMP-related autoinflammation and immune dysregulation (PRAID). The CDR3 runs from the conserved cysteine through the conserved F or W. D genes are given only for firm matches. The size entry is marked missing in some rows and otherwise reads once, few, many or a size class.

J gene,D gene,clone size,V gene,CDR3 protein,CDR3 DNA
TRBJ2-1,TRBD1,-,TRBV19,CASKDREDNEQFF,TGTGCCAGTAAGGACAGGGAAGACAATGAGCAGTTCTTC
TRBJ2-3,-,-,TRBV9,CASSVDASEADTQYF,TGTGCCAGCAGCGTAGATGCTAGCGAAGCAGATACGCAGTATTTT
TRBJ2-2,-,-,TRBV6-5,CASSYSPTGRELFF,TGTGCCAGCAGTTACTCCCCCACTGGCAGGGAGCTGTTTTTT
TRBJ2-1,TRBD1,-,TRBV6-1,CASSEGGQGNNEQFF,TGTGCCAGCAGTGAAGGGGGACAGGGGAACAATGAGCAGTTCTTC
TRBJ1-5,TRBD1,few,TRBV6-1,CASRDRGGEPQHF,TGTGCCAGCAGAGACAGGGGCGGGGAGCCCCAGCATTTT
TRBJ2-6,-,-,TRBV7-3,CASSLVAGANVLTF,TGTGCCAGCAGTTTAGTGGCCGGGGCCAACGTCCTGACTTTC
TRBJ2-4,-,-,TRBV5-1,CASSEPKTTNIQYF,TGCGCCAGCAGCGAACCGAAGACCACAAACATTCAGTACTTC
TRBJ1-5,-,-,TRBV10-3,CAISEGGYSNQPQHF,TGTGCCATCAGTGAGGGGGGATATAGCAATCAGCCCCAGCATTTT
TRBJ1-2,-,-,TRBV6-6,CASSYQQGRYGYTF,TGTGCCAGCAGTTACCAACAGGGTCGCTATGGCTACACCTTC
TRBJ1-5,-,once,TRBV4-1,CASSQTTGNQPQHF,TGCGCCAGCAGCCAGACCACAGGGAATCAGCCCCAGCATTTT
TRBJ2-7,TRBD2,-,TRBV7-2,CASSLVASGGEQYF,TGTGCCAGCAGCCTTGTGGCTAGCGGGGGCGAGCAGTACTTC
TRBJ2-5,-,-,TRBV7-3,CASSLHREETQYF,TGTGCCAGCAGCTTACACCGGGAAGAGACCCAGTACTTC
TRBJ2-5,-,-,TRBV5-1,CASSLEALQETQYF,TGCGCCAGCAGCTTGGAGGCATTGCAAGAGACCCAGTACTTC
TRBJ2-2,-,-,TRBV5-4,CASSPRGGTNTGELFF,TGTGCCAGCAGCCCTAGGGGGGGGACGAACACCGGGGAGCTGTTTTTT
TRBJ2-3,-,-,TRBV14,CASSQDLEDTQYF,TGTGCCAGCAGCCAAGATCTAGAGGATACGCAGTATTTT
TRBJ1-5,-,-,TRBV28,CASKEGNQPQHF,TGTGCCAGCAAAGAGGGCAACCAGCCCCAGCATTTT
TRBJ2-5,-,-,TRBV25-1,CASSVSGQIKETQYF,TGTGCCAGCAGTGTTTCAGGACAGATTAAAGAGACCCAGTACTTC
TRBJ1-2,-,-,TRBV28,CASSLSDRVYGYTF,TGTGCCAGCAGTTTATCCGACAGAGTTTATGGCTACACCTTC
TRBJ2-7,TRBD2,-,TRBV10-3,CAAGGLAGGSDEQYF,TGTGCCGCGGGGGGCCTCGCGGGGGGCTCGGACGAGCAGTACTTC
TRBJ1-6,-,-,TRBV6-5,CASSYDLNSPLHF,TGTGCCAGCAGTTACGACCTAAATTCACCCCTCCACTTT
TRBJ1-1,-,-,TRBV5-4,CASSFVGVNTEAFF,TGTGCCAGCAGCTTCGTAGGGGTGAACACTGAAGCTTTCTTT
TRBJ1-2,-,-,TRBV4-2,CASSQVGRDGYTF,TGTGCCAGCAGCCAAGTCGGTCGCGACGGCTACACCTTC
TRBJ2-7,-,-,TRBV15,CATSRDRDPASYEQYF,TGTGCCACCAGCAGAGATAGGGACCCGGCCTCCTACGAGCAGTACTTC
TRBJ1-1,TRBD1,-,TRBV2,CASSGQGGTEAFF,TGTGCCAGCAGTGGACAGGGGGGCACTGAAGCTTTCTTT
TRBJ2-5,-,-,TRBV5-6,CASSLAHYYQETQYF,TGTGCCAGCAGCTTGGCCCACTACTACCAAGAGACCCAGTACTTC
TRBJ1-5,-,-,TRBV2,CASSGDLGSNQPQHF,TGTGCCAGCAGTGGGGACCTGGGTAGCAATCAGCCCCAGCATTTT
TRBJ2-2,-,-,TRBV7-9,CASSLPGGGTGELFF,TGTGCCAGCAGCTTACCGGGCGGTGGCACCGGGGAGCTGTTTTTT
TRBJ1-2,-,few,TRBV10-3,CAIGAGVSGYTF,TGTGCCATCGGGGCAGGGGTGTCTGGCTACACCTTC
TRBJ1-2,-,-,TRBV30,CAWSERSFIATF,TGTGCCTGGAGTGAAAGATCCTTTATTGCCACCTTC
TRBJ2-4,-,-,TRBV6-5,CASSRSEGPTQYF,TGTGCCAGCAGTCGATCCGAGGGACCCACTCAGTACTTC
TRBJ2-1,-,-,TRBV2,CASKDRAYNEQFF,TGTGCCAGCAAAGACAGAGCCTACAATGAGCAGTTCTTC
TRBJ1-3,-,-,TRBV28,CATLMSSGNTIYF,TGTGCCACCCTGATGAGCTCTGGAAACACCATATATTTT
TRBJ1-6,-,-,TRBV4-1,CASSQAFVPYNSPLHF,TGCGCCAGCAGCCAAGCGTTTGTCCCCTATAATTCACCCCTCCACTTT
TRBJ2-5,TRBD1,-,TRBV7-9,CASSLVGGPKETQYF,TGTGCCAGCAGCTTAGTAGGGGGCCCTAAAGAGACCCAGTACTTC
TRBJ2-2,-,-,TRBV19,CASSMSSTPNTGELFF,TGTGCCAGTAGTATGTCTTCGACTCCGAACACCGGGGAGCTGTTTTTT
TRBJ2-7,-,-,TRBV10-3,CAISVVRGHSSGESYEQYF,TGTGCCATCAGTGTGGTCAGGGGGCACTCTAGCGGGGAGTCCTACGAGCAGTACTTC
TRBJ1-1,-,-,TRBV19,CASSHERDTEAFF,TGTGCCAGTAGCCATGAACGGGATACTGAAGCTTTCTTT
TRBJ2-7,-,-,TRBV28,CASSWAGTPGEQYF,TGTGCCAGCAGTTGGGCGGGAACGCCTGGCGAGCAGTACTTC
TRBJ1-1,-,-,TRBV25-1,CASSEYGGGTEAFF,TGTGCCAGCAGTGAATATGGGGGGGGCACTGAAGCTTTCTTT
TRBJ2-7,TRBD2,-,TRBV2,CASSERPSGGSYEQYF,TGTGCCAGCAGTGAACGCCCTAGCGGGGGTTCCTACGAGCAGTACTTC
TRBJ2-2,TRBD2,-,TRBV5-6,CASSTLSGGNTGELFF,TGTGCCAGCAGCACCCTTAGCGGGGGTAACACCGGGGAGCTGTTTTTT
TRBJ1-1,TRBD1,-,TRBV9,CASSVEQGRNTEAFF,TGTGCCAGCAGCGTAGAACAGGGGCGAAACACTGAAGCTTTCTTT
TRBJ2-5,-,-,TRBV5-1,CASTVGFQETQYF,TGCGCCAGCACCGTAGGGTTCCAAGAGACCCAGTACTTC
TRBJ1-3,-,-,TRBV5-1,CASSSPSSAGNTIYF,TGCGCCAGCAGCTCGCCTTCCTCCGCTGGAAACACCATATATTTT
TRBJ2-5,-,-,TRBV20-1,CSARGETQYF,TGCAGTGCTAGAGGAGAGACCCAGTACTTC
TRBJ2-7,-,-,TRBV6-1,CASSEWGDITYEQYF,TGTGCCAGCAGTGAATGGGGGGACATTACCTACGAGCAGTACTTC